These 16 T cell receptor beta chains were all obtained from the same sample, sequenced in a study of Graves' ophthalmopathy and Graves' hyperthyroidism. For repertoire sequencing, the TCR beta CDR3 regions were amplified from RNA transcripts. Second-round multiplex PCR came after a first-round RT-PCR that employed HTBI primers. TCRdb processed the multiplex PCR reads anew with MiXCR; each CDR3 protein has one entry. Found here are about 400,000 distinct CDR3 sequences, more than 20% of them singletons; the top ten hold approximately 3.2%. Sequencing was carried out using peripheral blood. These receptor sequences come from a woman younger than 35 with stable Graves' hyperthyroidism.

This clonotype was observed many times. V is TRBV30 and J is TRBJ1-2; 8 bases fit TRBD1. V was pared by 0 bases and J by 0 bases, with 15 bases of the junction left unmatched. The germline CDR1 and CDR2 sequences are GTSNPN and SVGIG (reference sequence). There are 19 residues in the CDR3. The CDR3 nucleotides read TGTGCCTGGAGTGTCAATCTTTGGGACAGGACGTCCCCTAACTATGGCTACACCTTC. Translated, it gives CAWSVNLWDRTSPNYGYTF.

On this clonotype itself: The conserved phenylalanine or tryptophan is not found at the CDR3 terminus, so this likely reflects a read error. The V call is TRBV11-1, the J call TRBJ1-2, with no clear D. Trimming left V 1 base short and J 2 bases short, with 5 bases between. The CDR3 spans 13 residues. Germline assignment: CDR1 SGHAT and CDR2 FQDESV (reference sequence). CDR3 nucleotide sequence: TGTGCCAGCAGCTTAGGGCGGAACTATGGCTACACCTAC. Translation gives CASSLGRNYGYTY.

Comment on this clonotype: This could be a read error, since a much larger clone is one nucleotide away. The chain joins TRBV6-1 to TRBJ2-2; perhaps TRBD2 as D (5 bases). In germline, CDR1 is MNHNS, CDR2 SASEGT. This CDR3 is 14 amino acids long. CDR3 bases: TGTGCCAGCAGACCTCTTACCTACACCGGGGAGCTGTTGTTT. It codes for CASRPLTYTGELLF.

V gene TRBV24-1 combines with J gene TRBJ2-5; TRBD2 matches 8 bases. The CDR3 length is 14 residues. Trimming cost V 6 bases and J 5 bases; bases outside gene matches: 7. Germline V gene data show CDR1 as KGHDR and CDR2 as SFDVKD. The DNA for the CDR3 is TGTGCCACCAGTCCTCGGACTAGCTGGGAGACCCAGTACTTC. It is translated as CATSPRTSWETQYF.

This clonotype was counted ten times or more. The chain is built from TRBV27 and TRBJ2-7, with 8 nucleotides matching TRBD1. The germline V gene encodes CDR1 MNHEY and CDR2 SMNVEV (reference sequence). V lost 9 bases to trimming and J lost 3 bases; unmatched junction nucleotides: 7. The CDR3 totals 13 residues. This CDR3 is CASRQGAIYEQYF. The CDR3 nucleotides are TGTGCCAGTCGCCAGGGGGCGATCTACGAGCAGTACTTC.

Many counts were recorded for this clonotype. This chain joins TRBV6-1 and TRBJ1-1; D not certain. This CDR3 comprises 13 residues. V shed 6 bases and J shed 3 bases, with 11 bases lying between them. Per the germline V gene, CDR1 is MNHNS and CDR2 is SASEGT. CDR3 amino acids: CASRNRMDTEAFF. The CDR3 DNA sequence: TGTGCCAGCAGGAATCGGATGGACACTGAAGCTTTCTTT.

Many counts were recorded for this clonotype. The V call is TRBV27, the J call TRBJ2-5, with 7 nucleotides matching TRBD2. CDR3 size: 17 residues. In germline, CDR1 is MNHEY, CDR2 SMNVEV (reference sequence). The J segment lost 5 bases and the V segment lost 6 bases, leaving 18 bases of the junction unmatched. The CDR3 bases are TGTGCCAGCAGAACTTACGAACGAACGGGAGGCGGGGAGACCCAGTACTTC. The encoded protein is CASRTYERTGGGETQYF.

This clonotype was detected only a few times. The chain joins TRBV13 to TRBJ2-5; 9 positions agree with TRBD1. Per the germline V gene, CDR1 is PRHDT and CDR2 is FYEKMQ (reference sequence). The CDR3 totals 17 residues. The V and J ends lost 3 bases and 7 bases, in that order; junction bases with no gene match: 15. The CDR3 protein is CASSLRTGAPDQRTQYF. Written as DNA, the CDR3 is TGTGCCAGCAGCTTGAGGACAGGGGCTCCCGACCAGCGGACCCAGTACTTC.

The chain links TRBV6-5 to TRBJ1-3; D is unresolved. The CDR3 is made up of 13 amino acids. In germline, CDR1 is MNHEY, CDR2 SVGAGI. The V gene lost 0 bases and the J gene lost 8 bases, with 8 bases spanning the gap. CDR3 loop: CASSYSLQDTIYF. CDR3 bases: TGTGCCAGCAGTTACTCGCTCCAGGACACCATATATTTT.

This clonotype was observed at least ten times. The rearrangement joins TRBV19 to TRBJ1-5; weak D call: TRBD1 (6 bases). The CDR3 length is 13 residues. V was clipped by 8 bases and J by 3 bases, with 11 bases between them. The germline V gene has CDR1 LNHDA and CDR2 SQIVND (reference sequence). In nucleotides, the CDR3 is TGTGCCAGTGAGGGGGGTTACAATCAGCCCCAGCATTTT. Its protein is CASEGGYNQPQHF.

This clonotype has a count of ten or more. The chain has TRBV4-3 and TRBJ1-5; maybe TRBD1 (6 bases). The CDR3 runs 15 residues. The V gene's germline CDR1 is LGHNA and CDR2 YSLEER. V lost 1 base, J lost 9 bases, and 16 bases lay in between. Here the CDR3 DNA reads TGCGCCAGCAGCCAAGTTTTGGGGGGGCTTTGGCCCCAGCATTTT. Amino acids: CASSQVLGGLWPQHF.

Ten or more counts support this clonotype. For the CDR3, the DNA is TGTGCCACCAGCGAAGGCCCGGGCGGGAGTTACGAGCAGTACTTC. Protein: CATSEGPGGSYEQYF. The J gene is TRBJ2-7, the V gene TRBV15; TRBD2 aligns across 7 bases. Germline CDR1 LNHNV, CDR2 YYDKDF (reference sequence). There are 15 residues in the CDR3. V shed 5 bases, J shed 4 bases, and the junction held 11 bases outside the gene matches.

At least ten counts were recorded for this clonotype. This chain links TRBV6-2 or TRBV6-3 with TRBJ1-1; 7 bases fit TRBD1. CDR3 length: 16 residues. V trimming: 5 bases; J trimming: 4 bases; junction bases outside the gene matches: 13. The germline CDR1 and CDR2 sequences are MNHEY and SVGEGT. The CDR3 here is CASSNPKRGLGTEAFF. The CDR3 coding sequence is TGTGCCAGCAGTAACCCCAAGAGGGGGCTGGGCACTGAAGCTTTCTTT.

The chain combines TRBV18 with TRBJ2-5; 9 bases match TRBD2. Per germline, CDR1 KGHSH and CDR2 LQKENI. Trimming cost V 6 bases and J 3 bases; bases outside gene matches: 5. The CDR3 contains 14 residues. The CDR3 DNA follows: TGTGCCAGCTCTCCTAGCGGGGACGAAGAGACCCAGTACTTC. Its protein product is CASSPSGDEETQYF.

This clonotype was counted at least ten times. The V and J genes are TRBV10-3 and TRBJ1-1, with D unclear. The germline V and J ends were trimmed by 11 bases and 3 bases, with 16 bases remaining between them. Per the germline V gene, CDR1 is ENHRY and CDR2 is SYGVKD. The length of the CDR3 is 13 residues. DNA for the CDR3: TGTGCCTCTAGCGGGATTGAGTACACTGAAGCTTTCTTT. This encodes CASSGIEYTEAFF.

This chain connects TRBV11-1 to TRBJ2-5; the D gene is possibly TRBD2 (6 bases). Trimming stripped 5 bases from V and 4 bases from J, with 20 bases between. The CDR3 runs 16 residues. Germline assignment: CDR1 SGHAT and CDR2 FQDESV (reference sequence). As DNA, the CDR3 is TGTGCCAGCAGCCCGCTGCAACTAGCCGCAGGAGAGACCCAGTACTTC. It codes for CASSPLQLAAGETQYF.